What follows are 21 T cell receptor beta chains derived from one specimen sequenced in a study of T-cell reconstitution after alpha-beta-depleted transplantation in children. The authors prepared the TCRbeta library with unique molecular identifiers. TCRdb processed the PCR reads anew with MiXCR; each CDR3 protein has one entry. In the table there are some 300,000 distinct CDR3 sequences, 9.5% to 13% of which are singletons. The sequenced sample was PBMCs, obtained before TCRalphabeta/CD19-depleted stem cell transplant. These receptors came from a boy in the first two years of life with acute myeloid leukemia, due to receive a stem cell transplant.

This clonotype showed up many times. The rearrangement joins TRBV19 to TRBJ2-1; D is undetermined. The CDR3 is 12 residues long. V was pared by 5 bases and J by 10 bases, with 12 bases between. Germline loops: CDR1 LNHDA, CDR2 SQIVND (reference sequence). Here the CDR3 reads CASSFVETEQFF. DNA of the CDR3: TGTGCCAGTAGTTTTGTGGAAACGGAGCAGTTCTTC.

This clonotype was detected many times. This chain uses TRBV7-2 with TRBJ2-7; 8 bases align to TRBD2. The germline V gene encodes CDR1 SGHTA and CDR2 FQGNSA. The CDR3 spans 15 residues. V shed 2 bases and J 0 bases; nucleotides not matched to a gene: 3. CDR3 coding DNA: TGTGCCAGCAGCTTAACTAGCGGAAGCTCCTACGAGCAGTACTTC. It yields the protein CASSLTSGSSYEQYF.

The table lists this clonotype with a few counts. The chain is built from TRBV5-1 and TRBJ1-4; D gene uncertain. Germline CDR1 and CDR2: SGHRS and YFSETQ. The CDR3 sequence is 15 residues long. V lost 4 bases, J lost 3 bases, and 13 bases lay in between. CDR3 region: CASSLGTVANEKLFF. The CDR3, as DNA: TGCGCCAGCAGCCTTGGCACAGTCGCTAATGAAAAACTGTTTTTT.

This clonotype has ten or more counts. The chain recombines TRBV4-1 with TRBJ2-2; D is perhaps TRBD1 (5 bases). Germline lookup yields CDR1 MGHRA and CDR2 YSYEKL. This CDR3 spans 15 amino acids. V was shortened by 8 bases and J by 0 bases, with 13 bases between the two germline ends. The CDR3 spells CASRPGRANTGELFF. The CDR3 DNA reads TGCGCCAGCCGCCCGGGCAGGGCGAACACCGGGGAGCTGTTTTTT.

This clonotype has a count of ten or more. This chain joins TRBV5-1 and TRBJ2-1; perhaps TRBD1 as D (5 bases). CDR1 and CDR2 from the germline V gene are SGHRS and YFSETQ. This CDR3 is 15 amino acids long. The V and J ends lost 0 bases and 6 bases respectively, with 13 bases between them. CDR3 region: CASSLGGGAPNEQFF. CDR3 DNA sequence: TGCGCCAGCAGCTTGGGGGGCGGAGCCCCCAATGAGCAGTTCTTC. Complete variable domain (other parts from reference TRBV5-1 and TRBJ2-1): KAGVTQTPRYLIKTRGQQVTLSCSPISGHRSVSWYQQTPGQGLQFLFEYFSETQRNKGNFPGRFSGRQFSNSRSEMNVSTLELGDSALYLCASSLGGGAPNEQFFGPGTRLTVL.

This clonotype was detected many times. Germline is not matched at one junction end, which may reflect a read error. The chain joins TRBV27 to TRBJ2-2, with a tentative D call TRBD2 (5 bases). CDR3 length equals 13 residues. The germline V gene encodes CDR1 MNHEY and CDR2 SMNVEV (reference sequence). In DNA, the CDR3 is TGTGCCAGCAGTTTCAGGTCGGCCGGGGAGCTTTTTTTT. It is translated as CASSFRSAGELFF.

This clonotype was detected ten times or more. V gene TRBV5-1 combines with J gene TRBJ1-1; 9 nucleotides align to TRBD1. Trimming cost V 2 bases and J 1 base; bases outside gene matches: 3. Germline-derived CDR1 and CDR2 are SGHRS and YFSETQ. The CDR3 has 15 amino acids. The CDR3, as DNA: TGCGCCAGCAGCTTTACAGGGGGCCCGAACACTGAAGCTTTCTTT. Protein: CASSFTGGPNTEAFF.

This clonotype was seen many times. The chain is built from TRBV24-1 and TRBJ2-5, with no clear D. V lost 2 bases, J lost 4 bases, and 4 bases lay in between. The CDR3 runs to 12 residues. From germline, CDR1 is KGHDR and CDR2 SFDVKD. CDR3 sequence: CATSDSLETQYF. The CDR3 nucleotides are TGTGCCACCAGTGATTCCTTAGAGACCCAGTACTTC.

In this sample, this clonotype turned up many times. CDR3 DNA: TGTGCCAGCACGAGGGTAAGACTAGCGGGCTCCTACGAGCAGTACTTC. Its protein is CASTRVRLAGSYEQYF. The chain recombines TRBV6-1 with TRBJ2-7; 10 bases match TRBD2. V dropped 7 bases and J dropped 0; count of bases not matched to a gene: 9. CDR3 length: 16 residues. In germline, CDR1 is MNHNS, CDR2 SASEGT.

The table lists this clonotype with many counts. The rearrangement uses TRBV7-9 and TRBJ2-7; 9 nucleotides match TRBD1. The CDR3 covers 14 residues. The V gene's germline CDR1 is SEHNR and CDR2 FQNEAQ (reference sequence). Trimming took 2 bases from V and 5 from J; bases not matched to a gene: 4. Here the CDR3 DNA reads TGTGCCAGCAGCTTAAGGGACAGGGTCGACGAGCAGTACTTC. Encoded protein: CASSLRDRVDEQYF.

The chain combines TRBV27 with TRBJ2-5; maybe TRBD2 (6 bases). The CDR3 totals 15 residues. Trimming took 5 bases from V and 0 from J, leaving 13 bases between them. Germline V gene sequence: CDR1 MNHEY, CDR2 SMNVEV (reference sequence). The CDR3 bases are TGTGCCAGCAGTCCGAGGGACTCGTACCAAGAGACCCAGTACTTC. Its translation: CASSPRDSYQETQYF.

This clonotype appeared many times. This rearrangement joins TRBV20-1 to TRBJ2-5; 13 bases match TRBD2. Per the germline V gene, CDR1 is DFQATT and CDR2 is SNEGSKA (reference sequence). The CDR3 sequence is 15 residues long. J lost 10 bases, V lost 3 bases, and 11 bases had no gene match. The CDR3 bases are TGCAGTGCTAGTGAACCACTAGCGGGGGGGCTGGACCAGTACTTC. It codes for CSASEPLAGGLDQYF.

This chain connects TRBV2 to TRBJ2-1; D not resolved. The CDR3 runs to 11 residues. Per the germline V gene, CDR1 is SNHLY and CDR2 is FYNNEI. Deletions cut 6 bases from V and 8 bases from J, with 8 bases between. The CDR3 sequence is CASSLDYEQFF. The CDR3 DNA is TGTGCCAGCAGCCTTGACTATGAGCAGTTCTTC.

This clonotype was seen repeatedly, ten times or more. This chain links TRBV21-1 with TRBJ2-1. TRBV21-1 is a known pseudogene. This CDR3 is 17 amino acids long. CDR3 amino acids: CASSQSSLANSYNEQFF. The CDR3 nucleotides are TGTGCCAGCAGCCAAAGTTCGCTAGCGAACTCCTACAATGAGCAGTTCTTC.

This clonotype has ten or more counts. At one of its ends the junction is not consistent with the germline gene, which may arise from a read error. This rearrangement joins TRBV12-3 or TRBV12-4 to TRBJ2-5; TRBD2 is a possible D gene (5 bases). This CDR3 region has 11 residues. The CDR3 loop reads CASSLGAGKCF. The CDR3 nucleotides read TGTGCCAGCAGTTTGGGAGCAGGAAAATGCTTC.

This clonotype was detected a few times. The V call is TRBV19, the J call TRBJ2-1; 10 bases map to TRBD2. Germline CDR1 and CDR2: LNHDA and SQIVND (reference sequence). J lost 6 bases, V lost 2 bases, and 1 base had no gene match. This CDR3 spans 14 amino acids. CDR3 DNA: TGTGCCAGTAGTATAAGCGGGAGGGCCAATGAGCAGTTCTTC. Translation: CASSISGRANEQFF.

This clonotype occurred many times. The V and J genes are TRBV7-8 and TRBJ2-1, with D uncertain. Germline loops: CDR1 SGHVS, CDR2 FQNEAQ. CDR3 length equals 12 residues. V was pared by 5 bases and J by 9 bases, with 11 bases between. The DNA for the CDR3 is TGTGCCAGCAGCGGTGAACGAGGTGAGCAGTTCTTC. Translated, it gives CASSGERGEQFF.

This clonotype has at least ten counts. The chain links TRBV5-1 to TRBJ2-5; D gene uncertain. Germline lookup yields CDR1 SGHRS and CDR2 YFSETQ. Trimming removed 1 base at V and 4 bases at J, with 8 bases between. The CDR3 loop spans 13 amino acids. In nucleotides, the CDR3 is TGCGCCAGCAGCTTGAAAGGATTAGAGACCCAGTACTTC. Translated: CASSLKGLETQYF.

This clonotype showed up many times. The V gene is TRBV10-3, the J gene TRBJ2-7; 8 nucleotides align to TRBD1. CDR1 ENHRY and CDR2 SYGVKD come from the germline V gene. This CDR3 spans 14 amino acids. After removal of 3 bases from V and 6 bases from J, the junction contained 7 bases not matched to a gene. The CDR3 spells CAISDSGQGSEQYF. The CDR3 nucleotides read TGTGCCATCAGTGATTCTGGACAGGGCTCCGAGCAGTACTTC.

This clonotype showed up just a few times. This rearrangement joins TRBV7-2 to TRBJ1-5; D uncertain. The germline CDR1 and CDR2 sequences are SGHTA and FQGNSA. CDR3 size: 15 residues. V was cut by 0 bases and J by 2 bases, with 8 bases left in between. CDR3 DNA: TGTGCCAGCAGCTTAGCGATGAATCGCAATCAGCCCCAGCATTTT. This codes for CASSLAMNRNQPQHF.

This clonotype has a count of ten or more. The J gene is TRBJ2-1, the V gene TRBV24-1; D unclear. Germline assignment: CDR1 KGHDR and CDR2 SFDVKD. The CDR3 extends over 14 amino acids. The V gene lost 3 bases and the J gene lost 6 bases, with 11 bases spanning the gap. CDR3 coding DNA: TGTGCCACCAGTGATAAGCAGGTACTCAATGAGCAGTTCTTC. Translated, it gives CATSDKQVLNEQFF.